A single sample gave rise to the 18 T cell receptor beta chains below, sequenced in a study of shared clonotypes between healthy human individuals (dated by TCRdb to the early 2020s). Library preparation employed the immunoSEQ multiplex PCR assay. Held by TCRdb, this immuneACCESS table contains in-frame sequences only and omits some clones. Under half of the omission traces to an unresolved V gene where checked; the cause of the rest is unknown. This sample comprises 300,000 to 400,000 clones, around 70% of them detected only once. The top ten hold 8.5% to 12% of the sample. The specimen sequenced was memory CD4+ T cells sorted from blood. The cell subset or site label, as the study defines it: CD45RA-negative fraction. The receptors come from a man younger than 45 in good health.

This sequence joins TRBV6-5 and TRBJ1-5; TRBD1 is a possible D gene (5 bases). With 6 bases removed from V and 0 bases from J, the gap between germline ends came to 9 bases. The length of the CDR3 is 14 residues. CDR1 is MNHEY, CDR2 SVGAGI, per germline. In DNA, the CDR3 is TGTGCCAGCAGCGCCGGGACTAGCAATCAGCCCCAGCATTTT. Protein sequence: CASSAGTSNQPQHF.

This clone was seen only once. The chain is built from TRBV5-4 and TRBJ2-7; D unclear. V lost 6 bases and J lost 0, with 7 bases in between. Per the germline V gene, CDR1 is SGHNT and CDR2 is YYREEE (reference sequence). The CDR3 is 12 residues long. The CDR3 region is CASTSDSYEQYF. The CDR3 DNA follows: TGTGCCAGCACCTCAGACTCCTACGAGCAGTACTTC.

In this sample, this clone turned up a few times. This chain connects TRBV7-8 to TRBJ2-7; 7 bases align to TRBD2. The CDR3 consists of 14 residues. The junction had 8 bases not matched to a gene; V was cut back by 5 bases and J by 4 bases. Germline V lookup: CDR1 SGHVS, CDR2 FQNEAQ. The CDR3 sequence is CASSAPGGWYEQYF. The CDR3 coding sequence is TGTGCCAGCAGCGCCCCGGGGGGATGGTACGAGCAGTACTTC.

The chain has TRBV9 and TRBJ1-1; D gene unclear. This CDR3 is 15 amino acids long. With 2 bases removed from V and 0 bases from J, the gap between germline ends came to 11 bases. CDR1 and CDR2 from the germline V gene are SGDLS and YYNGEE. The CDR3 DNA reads TGTGCCAGCAGCGTTGGGCCCGAAATGAACACTGAAGCTTTCTTT. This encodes CASSVGPEMNTEAFF.

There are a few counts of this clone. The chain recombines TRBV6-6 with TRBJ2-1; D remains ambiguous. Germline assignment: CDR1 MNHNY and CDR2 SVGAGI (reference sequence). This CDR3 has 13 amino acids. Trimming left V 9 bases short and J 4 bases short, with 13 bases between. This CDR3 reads CASRRWGYNEQFF. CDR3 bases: TGTGCCAGTCGTAGATGGGGTTACAATGAGCAGTTCTTC.

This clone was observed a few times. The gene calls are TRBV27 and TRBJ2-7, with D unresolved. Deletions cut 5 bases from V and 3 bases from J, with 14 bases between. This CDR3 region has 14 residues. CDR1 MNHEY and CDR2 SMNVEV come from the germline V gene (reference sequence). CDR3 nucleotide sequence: TGTGCCAGCAGTCCCGACCCAAAACTCTACGAGCAGTACTTC. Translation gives CASSPDPKLYEQYF.

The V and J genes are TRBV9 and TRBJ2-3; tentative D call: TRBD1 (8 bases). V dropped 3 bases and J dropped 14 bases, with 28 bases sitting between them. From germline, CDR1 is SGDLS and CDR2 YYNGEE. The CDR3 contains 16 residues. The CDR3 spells CASSADRGGRESVPYF. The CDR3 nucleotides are TGTGCCAGCAGCGCCGACAGGGGCGGGCGGGAGAGTGTACCGTATTTT.

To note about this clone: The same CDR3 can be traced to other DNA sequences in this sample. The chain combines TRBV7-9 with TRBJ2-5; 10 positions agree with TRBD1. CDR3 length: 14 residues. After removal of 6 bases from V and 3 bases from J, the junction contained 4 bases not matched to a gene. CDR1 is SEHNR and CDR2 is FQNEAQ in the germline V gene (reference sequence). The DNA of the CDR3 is TGTGCCAGCAGACGGACAGGGGGGGAAGAGACCCAGTACTTC. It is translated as CASRRTGGEETQYF.

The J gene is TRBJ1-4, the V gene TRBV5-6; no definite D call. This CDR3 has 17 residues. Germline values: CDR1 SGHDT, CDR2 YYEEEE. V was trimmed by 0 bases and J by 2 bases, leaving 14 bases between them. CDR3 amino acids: CASSLGGLLGTNEKLFF. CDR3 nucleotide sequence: TGTGCCAGCAGCTTGGGCGGCCTACTGGGGACTAATGAAAAACTGTTTTTT.

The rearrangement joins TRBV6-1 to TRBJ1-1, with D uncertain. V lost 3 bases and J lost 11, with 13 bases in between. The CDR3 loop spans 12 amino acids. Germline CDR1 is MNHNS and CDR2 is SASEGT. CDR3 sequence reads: CASSDFGDMAFF. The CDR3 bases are TGTGCCAGCAGTGATTTTGGGGATATGGCTTTCTTT.

The CDR3 here is CASRGRLDNEQFF. CDR3 sequence (DNA): TGTGCCAGCCGGGGTCGTTTGGACAATGAGCAGTTCTTC. The chain recombines TRBV6-5 with TRBJ2-1, with TRBD2 as a possible D gene (5 bases). The V end was cut by 8 bases, the J end by 5 bases, with 13 bases between. This CDR3 has 13 residues. Germline CDR1 is MNHEY and CDR2 is SVGAGI.

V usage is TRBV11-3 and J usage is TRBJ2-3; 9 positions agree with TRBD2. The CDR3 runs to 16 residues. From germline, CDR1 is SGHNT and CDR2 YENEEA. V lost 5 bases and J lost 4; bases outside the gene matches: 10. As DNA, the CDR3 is TGTGCCAGCAGCGCCTTAGCGGGAGAAGCCGCAGATACGCAGTATTTT. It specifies CASSALAGEAADTQYF.

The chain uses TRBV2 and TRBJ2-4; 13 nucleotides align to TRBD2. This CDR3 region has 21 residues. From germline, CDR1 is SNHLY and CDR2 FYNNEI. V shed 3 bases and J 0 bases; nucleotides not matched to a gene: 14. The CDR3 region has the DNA TGTGCCAGCAGTGAGGAACTAGCGGGAGGGCCGTGGAAACTAGCCAAAAACATTCAGTACTTC. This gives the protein CASSEELAGGPWKLAKNIQYF.

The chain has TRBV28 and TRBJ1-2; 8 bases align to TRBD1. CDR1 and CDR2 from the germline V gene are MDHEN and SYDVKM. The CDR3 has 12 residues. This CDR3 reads CANRDRIYGYTF. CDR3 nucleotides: TGTGCGAACCGGGACAGGATCTATGGCTACACCTTC.

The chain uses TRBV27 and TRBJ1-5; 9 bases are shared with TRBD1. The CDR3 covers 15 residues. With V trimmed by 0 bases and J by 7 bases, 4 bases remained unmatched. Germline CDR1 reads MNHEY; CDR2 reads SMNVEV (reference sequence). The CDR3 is CASSLSGTGQQPQHF. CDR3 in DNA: TGTGCCAGCAGTTTATCAGGGACAGGGCAACAGCCCCAGCATTTT.

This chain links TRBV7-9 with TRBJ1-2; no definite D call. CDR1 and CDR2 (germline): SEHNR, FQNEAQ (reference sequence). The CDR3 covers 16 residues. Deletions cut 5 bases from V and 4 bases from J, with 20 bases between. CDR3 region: CASSQDTGPISYGYTF. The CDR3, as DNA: TGTGCCAGCAGCCAAGACACGGGCCCTATTTCCTATGGCTACACCTTC.

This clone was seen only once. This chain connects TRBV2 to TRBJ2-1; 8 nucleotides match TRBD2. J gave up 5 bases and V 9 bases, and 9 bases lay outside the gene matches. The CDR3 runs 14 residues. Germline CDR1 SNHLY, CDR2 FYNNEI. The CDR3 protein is CARSPGSGNNEQFF. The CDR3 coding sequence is TGTGCCAGATCGCCGGGTAGCGGGAACAATGAGCAGTTCTTC.

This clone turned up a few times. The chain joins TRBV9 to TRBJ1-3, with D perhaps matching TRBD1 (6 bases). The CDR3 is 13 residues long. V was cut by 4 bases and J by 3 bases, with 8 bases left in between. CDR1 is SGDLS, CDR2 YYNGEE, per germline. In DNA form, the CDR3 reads TGTGCCAGCAGCTTCAGGGGTGGAAACACCATATATTTT. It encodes CASSFRGGNTIYF.